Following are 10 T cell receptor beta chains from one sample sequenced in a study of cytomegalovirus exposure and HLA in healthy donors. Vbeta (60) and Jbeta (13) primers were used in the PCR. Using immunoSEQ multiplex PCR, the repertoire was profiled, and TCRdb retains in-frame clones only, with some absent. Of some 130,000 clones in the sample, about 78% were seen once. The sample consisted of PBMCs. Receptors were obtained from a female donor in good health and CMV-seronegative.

DNA for the CDR3: TGTGCCAGCAGTTTAATCTTCGGGGACGGAGGGACTGAAGCTTTCTTT. Protein: CASSLIFGDGGTEAFF. The rearrangement links TRBV27 to TRBJ1-1, with D maybe TRBD1 (5 bases). The CDR3 loop spans 16 amino acids. Germline V gives CDR1 MNHEY, CDR2 SMNVEV (reference sequence). V was clipped by 2 bases and J by 5 bases, with 18 bases between them.

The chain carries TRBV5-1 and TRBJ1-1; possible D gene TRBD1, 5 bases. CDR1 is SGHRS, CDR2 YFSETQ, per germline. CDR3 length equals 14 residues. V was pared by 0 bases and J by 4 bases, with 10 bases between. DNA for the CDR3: TGCGCCAGCAGCTTGGTCACCGGGGGCACTGAAGCTTTCTTT. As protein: CASSLVTGGTEAFF.

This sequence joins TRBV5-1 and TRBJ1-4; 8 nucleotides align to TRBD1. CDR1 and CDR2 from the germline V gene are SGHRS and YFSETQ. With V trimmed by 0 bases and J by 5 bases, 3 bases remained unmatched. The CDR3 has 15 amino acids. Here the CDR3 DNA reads TGCGCCAGCAGCTTGGCAGGGGGCGGAAATGAAAAACTGTTTTTT. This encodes CASSLAGGGNEKLFF.

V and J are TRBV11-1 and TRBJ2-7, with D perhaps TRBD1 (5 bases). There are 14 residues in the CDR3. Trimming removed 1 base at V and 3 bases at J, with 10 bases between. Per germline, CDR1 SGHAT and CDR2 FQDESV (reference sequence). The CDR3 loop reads CASSLGQGGYEQYF. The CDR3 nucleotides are TGTGCCAGCAGCTTAGGCCAGGGTGGCTACGAGCAGTACTTC.

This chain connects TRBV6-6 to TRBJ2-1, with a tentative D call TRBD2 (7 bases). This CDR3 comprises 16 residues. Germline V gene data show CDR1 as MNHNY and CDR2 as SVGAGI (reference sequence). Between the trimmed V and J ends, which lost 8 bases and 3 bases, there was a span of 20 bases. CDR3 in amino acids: CASGGVTGPYYNEQFF. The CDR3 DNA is TGTGCCAGCGGGGGGGTGACAGGACCCTACTACAATGAGCAGTTCTTC.

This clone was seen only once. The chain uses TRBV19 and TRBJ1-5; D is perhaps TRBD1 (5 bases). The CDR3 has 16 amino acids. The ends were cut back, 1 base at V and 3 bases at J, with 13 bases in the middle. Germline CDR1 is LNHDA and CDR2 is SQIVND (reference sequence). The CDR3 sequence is CASSIVPGGFNQPQHF. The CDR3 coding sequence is TGTGCCAGTAGTATAGTCCCGGGGGGGTTCAATCAGCCCCAGCATTTT. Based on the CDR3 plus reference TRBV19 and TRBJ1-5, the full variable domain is DGGITQSPKYLFRKEGQNVTLSCEQNLNHDAMYWYRQDPGQGLRLIYYSQIVNDFQKGDIAEGYSVSREKKESFPLTVTSAQKNPTAFYLCASSIVPGGFNQPQHFGDGTRLSIL.

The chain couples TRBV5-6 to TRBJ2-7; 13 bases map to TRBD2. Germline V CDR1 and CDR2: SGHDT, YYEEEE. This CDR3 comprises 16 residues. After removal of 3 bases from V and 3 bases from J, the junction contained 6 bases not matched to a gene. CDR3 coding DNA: TGTGCCAGCAGCTCTTGGGGGACTAGCGGGATCTACGAGCAGTACTTC. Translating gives CASSSWGTSGIYEQYF.

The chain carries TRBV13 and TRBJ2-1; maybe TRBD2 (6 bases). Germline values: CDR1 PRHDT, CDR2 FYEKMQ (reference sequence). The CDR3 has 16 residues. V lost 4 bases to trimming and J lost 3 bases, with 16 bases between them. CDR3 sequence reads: CASSSRSGRVYNEQFF. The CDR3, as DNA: TGTGCCAGCAGCTCTAGGTCCGGGAGAGTCTACAATGAGCAGTTCTTC.

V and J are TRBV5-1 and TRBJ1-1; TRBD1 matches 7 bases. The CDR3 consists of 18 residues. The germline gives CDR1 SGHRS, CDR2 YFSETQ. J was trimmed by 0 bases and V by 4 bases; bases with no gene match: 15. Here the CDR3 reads CASSNLRQGRWMNTEAFF. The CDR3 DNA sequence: TGCGCCAGCAGCAACCTAAGACAGGGAAGATGGATGAACACTGAAGCTTTCTTT.

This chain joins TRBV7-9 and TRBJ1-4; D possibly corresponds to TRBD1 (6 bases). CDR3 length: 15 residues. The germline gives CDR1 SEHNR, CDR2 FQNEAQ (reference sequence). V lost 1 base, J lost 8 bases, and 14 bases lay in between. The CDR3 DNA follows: TGTGCCAGCAGCTTAGGACAGGCCGCGGAGGAAAAACTGTTTTTT. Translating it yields CASSLGQAAEEKLFF.